The clone carrying this T cell receptor beta chain was observed a handful of times. This entry is derived from a study of T cells in narcolepsy. TCRdb's copy holds only in-frame clones and misses some; the assay was immunoSEQ multiplex PCR. This sample has under 8,500 clones, with roughly two thirds found just once. V was shortened by 3 bases and J by 2 bases, with 14 bases between the two germline ends. The V gene's germline CDR1 is LGHNA and CDR2 YSLEER. This CDR3 has 15 amino acids. V gene TRBV4-3 combines with J gene TRBJ2-7, with D tentatively TRBD2 (6 bases). The receptor was derived from a human donor with narcolepsy. Sequenced input: CD45RA- memory CD8+ T cells from PBMCs. CDR3 DNA: TGCGCCAGCAGCCATAACTCCGGGGGTACCTACGAGCAGTACTTC. Amino acid sequence: CASSHNSGGTYEQYF.